This TCR beta chain was profiled in a study of blood T cell repertoires in COVID-19. TCRdb's copy holds only in-frame clones and misses some; the assay was immunoSEQ multiplex PCR. This table has about 110,000 clones, more than 80% appearing once. The sample taken for sequencing was peripheral blood. The receptor was isolated from a woman aged 80 or older with acute or convalescent COVID-19.

DNA of the CDR3: TGTGCCAGCAGCCAAGTGGGGAGTGGGGCCAACGTCCTGACTTTC. It codes for CASSQVGSGANVLTF. The V call is TRBV14, the J call TRBJ2-6; TRBD2 is a possible D gene (5 bases). There are 15 residues in the CDR3. V lost 1 base to trimming and J lost 3 bases, with 7 bases between them. Germline V lookup: CDR1 SGHDN, CDR2 FVKESK.